A single sample is the source of the 14 T cell receptor beta chains below, sequenced in a study of shared clonotypes between healthy human individuals. Profiling relied on immunoSEQ multiplex PCR, and the TCRdb table lists in-frame clones only, not all of them. The data hold 1.4 million or so clones, with 98% to 99% observed a single time. The sample comprised naive CD4+ T cells sorted from blood. Described subset: CD45RA+ positively selected. Receptor source: a man aged 25-40 years in good health.

The chain uses TRBV7-9 and TRBJ2-1, with 12 bases lining up with TRBD2. The CDR3 length is 17 residues. V dropped 0 bases and J dropped 7; count of bases not matched to a gene: 7. Germline V CDR1 and CDR2: SEHNR, FQNEAQ (reference sequence). CDR3 in DNA: TGTGCCAGCAGCTTAGCAACCGGGACTAGCGGGCATAATGAGCAGTTCTTC. Translated: CASSLATGTSGHNEQFF.

Notes on this clone: Other DNA sequences in the same sample also yield this CDR3. This chain links TRBV29-1 with TRBJ2-5, with TRBD2 matching 11 bases. The CDR3 extends over 12 amino acids. V trimming: 6 bases; J trimming: 3 bases; junction bases outside the gene matches: 0. Germline values: CDR1 SQVTM, CDR2 ANQGSEA. CDR3 in DNA: TGCAGCGTACTAGCGGGAGAAGAGACCCAGTACTTC. Translating gives CSVLAGEETQYF.

V is TRBV4-2 and J is TRBJ2-7, with D perhaps assigned TRBD1 or TRBD2 (5 bases each). There are 13 residues in the CDR3. V gave up 6 bases and J gave up 0 bases, with 9 bases separating them. CDR1 and CDR2 (germline): LGHNA, YNFKEQ. The CDR3 reads CASSRDHSYEQYF. In nucleotides, the CDR3 is TGTGCCAGCAGTCGGGACCACTCCTACGAGCAGTACTTC.

This clone appeared once. The gene calls are TRBV29-1 and TRBJ2-1, with D perhaps matching TRBD2 (6 bases). Germline values: CDR1 SQVTM, CDR2 ANQGSEA. The CDR3 runs 17 residues. With 5 bases removed from V and 8 bases from J, the gap between germline ends came to 28 bases. For the CDR3, the DNA is TGCAGCGTTTACCTATCGGGGGTCGGCTTCCTAAAGGATGAGCAGTTCTTC. This gives the protein CSVYLSGVGFLKDEQFF.

This sequence joins TRBV7-6 and TRBJ2-6, with TRBD1 identical over 10 bases. CDR1 SGHVS and CDR2 FNYEAQ come from the germline V gene. J lost 2 bases, V lost 4 bases, and 8 bases had no gene match. The CDR3 has 18 residues. The CDR3 DNA is TGTGCCAGCAGCTGGGGGACAGGGGTAGTAACTGGGGCCAACGTCCTGACTTTC. Protein: CASSWGTGVVTGANVLTF.

This clone came up once. The gene calls are TRBV7-3 and TRBJ2-1; 8 nucleotides line up with TRBD2. The ends lost 6 bases at V and 5 bases at J; junction bases unmatched: 15. Germline CDR1 and CDR2: SGHTA and FQGTGA. The CDR3 contains 17 residues. CDR3 residues: CASRLSSGGLAHNEQFF. CDR3 nucleotides: TGTGCCAGCAGACTCTCCTCCGGAGGACTAGCTCACAATGAGCAGTTCTTC.

The V gene is TRBV6-4, the J gene TRBJ2-1; TRBD2 matches at 7 bases. This CDR3 region has 14 residues. The junction had 6 bases not matched to a gene; V was cut back by 5 bases and J by 5 bases. Germline CDR1 MRHNA, CDR2 SNTAGT. CDR3 nucleotide sequence: TGTGCCAGCAGTCGGGACTACCTAGACAATGAGCAGTTCTTC. This gives the protein CASSRDYLDNEQFF.

The V gene is TRBV4-3, the J gene TRBJ1-4, with unresolved D. Germline loops: CDR1 LGHNA, CDR2 YSLEER. This CDR3 is built from 15 residues. Trimming left V 0 bases short and J 5 bases short, with 10 bases between. CDR3 coding DNA: TGCGCCAGCAGCCAAGATCTGGGGATGAATGAAAAACTGTTTTTT. This gives the protein CASSQDLGMNEKLFF.

V and J are TRBV10-3 and TRBJ2-1, with 9 positions matching TRBD2. The CDR3 has 16 amino acids. The J segment lost 6 bases and the V segment lost 5 bases, leaving 11 bases of the junction unmatched. Germline lookup yields CDR1 ENHRY and CDR2 SYGVKD. CDR3 sequence: CAISPFSGSLSNEQFF. CDR3 in DNA: TGTGCCATCAGTCCATTTAGCGGGAGTCTCTCCAATGAGCAGTTCTTC.

The chain uses TRBV11-2 and TRBJ2-4; D is unresolved. Per germline, CDR1 SGHAT and CDR2 FQNNGV. CDR3 length: 13 amino acids. Trimming took off 5 bases at V and 0 bases at J, with 5 bases between the two ends. The CDR3 sequence is CASSRVAKNIQYF. CDR3 coding DNA: TGTGCCAGCAGCCGTGTAGCCAAAAACATTCAGTACTTC.

This sequence joins TRBV21-1 and TRBJ2-1; TRBD2 is the table's D call, not checked against the DNA. TRBV21-1 is a known pseudogene. This CDR3 is 15 amino acids long. The CDR3 reads CASSGHGTSNSEQFF. CDR3 sequence (DNA): TGTGCCAGCAGCGGGCACGGGACTAGTAATAGTGAGCAGTTCTTC.

This sequence joins TRBV6-1 and TRBJ2-7; D is possibly TRBD2 (6 bases). V was pared by 3 bases and J by 3 bases, with 15 bases between. The germline CDR1 and CDR2 sequences are MNHNS and SASEGT. The CDR3 has 15 amino acids. The CDR3 DNA reads TGTGCCAGCAGTGAGGGAGGTTCCTCCTACTACGAGCAGTACTTC. Protein sequence: CASSEGGSSYYEQYF.

The V call is TRBV29-1, the J call TRBJ1-1; D is perhaps TRBD1 (5 bases). Trimming removed 4 bases from V and 6 bases from J, with 12 bases in between. Germline V gene sequence: CDR1 SQVTM, CDR2 ANQGSEA. CDR3 length: 12 amino acids. The CDR3 here is CSVVGVVAEAFF. The CDR3 DNA is TGCAGCGTTGTAGGGGTTGTCGCTGAAGCTTTCTTT.

Regarding this clone: At the DNA level, this CDR3 is encoded by other sequences in the same sample as well. This chain joins TRBV18 and TRBJ2-7, with 10 bases matching TRBD1. Germline CDR1 reads KGHSH; CDR2 reads LQKENI. J gave up 4 bases and V 3 bases, and 6 bases lay outside the gene matches. This CDR3 spans 15 amino acids. The CDR3 loop reads CASSPADRGRYEQYF. DNA of the CDR3: TGTGCCAGCTCACCCGCAGACAGGGGGCGTTACGAGCAGTACTTC.